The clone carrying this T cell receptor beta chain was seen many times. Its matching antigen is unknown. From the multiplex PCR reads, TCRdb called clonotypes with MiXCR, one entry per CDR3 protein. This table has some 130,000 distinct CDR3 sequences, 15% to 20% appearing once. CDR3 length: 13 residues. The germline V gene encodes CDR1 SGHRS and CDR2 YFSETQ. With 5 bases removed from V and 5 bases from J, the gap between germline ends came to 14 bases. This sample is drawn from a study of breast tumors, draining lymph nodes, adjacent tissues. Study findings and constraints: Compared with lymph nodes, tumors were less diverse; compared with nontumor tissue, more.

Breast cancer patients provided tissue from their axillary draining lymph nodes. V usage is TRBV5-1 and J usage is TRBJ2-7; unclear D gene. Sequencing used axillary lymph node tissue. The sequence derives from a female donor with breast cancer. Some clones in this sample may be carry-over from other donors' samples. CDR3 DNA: TGCGCCAGCAGGATCGGGTTTTCCGACGAGCAGTACTTC. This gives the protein CASRIGFSDEQYF.